Shown below are 15 T cell receptor beta chains from a single sample sequenced in a study of OX40 agonist ivuxolimab in advanced cancers. Sequencing was performed with immunoSEQ multiplex PCR; in TCRdb, only in-frame clones are kept and a portion is missing. This table holds about 76,000 clones, approximately 91% found once. This sample comprised CD4+ or CD8+ T cells sorted from blood, obtained in a trial of the OX40 agonist ivuxolimab. These receptors all stem from an adult with an advanced solid tumor such as melanoma, head and neck, liver or kidney cancer.

As concerns this clone: The junction does not match germline at one end; this may be a read error. The chain carries TRBV4-2 and TRBJ2-7; 7 bases match TRBD1. Per germline, CDR1 LGHNA and CDR2 YNFKEQ. The CDR3 is 14 amino acids. In DNA, the CDR3 is TGTGCCAACAGCCAAGATCCAGGGGGCTACGAGCAGTACTTC. Residues: CANSQDPGGYEQYF.

This clone appeared a single time. The chain uses TRBV7-2 and TRBJ2-1; TRBD2 matches at 15 bases. The CDR3 spans 17 residues. J gave up 7 bases and V 3 bases, and 7 bases lay outside the gene matches. CDR1 is SGHTA and CDR2 is FQGNSA in the germline V gene. CDR3 bases: TGTGCCAGCAGCTTCCCGGGACTAGCGGGAGGTAATAATGAGCAGTTCTTC. Protein product: CASSFPGLAGGNNEQFF.

This clone was detected only once. This chain connects TRBV29-1 to TRBJ2-1; 10 positions agree with TRBD2. V lost 6 bases and J lost 10; bases outside the gene matches: 12. CDR3 length: 14 amino acids. The germline V gene has CDR1 SQVTM and CDR2 ANQGSEA. CDR3 region: CSVGKSGRVEEQFF. CDR3 coding DNA: TGCAGCGTCGGTAAGAGCGGGAGGGTGGAGGAGCAGTTCTTC.

The chain recombines TRBV27 with TRBJ2-7, with a tentative D call TRBD1 (5 bases). Germline CDR1 reads MNHEY; CDR2 reads SMNVEV (reference sequence). This CDR3 comprises 14 residues. V dropped 5 bases and J dropped 2 bases, with 13 bases sitting between them. The CDR3 region has the DNA TGTGCCAGCAGTCCAAGACAGAGCCCCTACGAGCAGTACTTC. Its protein is CASSPRQSPYEQYF.

The count of this clone is one. This chain uses TRBV5-1 with TRBJ2-1, with D uncertain. The CDR3 loop spans 14 amino acids. Germline V gene lookup returns CDR1 SGHRS and CDR2 YFSETQ. Trimming took off 0 bases at V and 0 bases at J, with 4 bases between the two ends. DNA for the CDR3: TGCGCCAGCAGCTTGGGGGGCTCCTACAATGAGCAGTTCTTC. Translating gives CASSLGGSYNEQFF.

This chain joins TRBV6-5 and TRBJ1-3, with D possibly being TRBD1 (5 bases). This CDR3 region has 14 residues. Per the germline V gene, CDR1 is MNHEY and CDR2 is SVGAGI. Trimming shortened V by 10 bases and J by 5 bases, and 18 bases separated the two germline ends. This chain's CDR3 is CATVPPGSRNTIYF. CDR3 bases: TGTGCCACCGTCCCCCCAGGGAGCCGAAACACCATATATTTT.

The chain links TRBV29-1 to TRBJ2-1; TRBD1 is a possible D gene (6 bases). The V gene lost 6 bases and the J gene lost 6 bases, with 12 bases spanning the gap. The CDR3 runs to 12 residues. CDR1 and CDR2 from the germline V gene are SQVTM and ANQGSEA. The CDR3 sequence is CSVLGRGNEQFF. The CDR3 nucleotides are TGCAGCGTGTTGGGCAGGGGCAATGAGCAGTTCTTC.

The rearrangement joins TRBV4-1 to TRBJ2-1; D may correspond to TRBD1 or TRBD2 (6 bases each). Trimming pared 0 bases from V and 10 bases from J, leaving 16 bases between. The CDR3 spans 15 residues. Germline lookup yields CDR1 MGHRA and CDR2 YSYEKL. CDR3 sequence: CASSQDPGAAGEQFF. In DNA, the CDR3 is TGCGCCAGCAGCCAAGATCCGGGGGCAGCCGGCGAGCAGTTCTTC.

The CDR3 sequence: CASSQGASGSTYTQYF. CDR3 nucleotide sequence: TGTGCCAGCAGCCAAGGGGCTAGCGGGAGTACATATACGCAGTATTTT. The chain recombines TRBV14 with TRBJ2-3; 10 bases line up with TRBD2. The CDR3 runs to 16 residues. The V and J ends lost 1 base and 7 bases, in that order; junction bases with no gene match: 8. In germline, CDR1 is SGHDN, CDR2 FVKESK.

The V gene is TRBV7-9, the J gene TRBJ2-3; D remains unclear. Per germline, CDR1 SEHNR and CDR2 FQNEAQ (reference sequence). The ends were cut back, 1 base at V and 3 bases at J, with 5 bases in the middle. The CDR3 spans 13 residues. The CDR3 loop is CASSLVVTDTQYF. The CDR3 DNA sequence: TGTGCCAGCAGCTTAGTAGTTACAGATACGCAGTATTTT.

This clone ranks as medium-sized. This sequence joins TRBV7-2 and TRBJ1-1; D not certain. This CDR3 has 13 residues. CDR1 SGHTA and CDR2 FQGNSA come from the germline V gene. V lost 1 base and J 6 bases, leaving 9 bases between the germline ends. The CDR3 here is CASSLELASEAFF. CDR3 sequence (DNA): TGTGCCAGCAGCTTAGAACTCGCTTCTGAAGCTTTCTTT.

The CDR3 bases are TGTGCCATCAGCCCGGACAGGGGGCTTCCTGGAAACACCATATATTTT. Encoded protein: CAISPDRGLPGNTIYF. The gene calls are TRBV10-3 and TRBJ1-3; 11 nucleotides line up with TRBD1. With 6 bases clipped from V and 2 bases from J, the junction kept 6 bases outside the gene matches. The CDR3 totals 16 residues. Per germline, CDR1 ENHRY and CDR2 SYGVKD.

This sequence joins TRBV6-5 and TRBJ1-1, with a weak D call TRBD1 (5 bases). The CDR3 consists of 16 residues. Germline V gene lookup returns CDR1 MNHEY and CDR2 SVGAGI. Trimming pared 0 bases from V and 3 bases from J, leaving 14 bases between. CDR3 residues: CASSYSIWQGDTEAFF. CDR3 DNA sequence: TGTGCCAGCAGTTACTCGATATGGCAGGGAGACACTGAAGCTTTCTTT.

This chain links TRBV19 with TRBJ2-1; 12 bases map to TRBD2. V lost 1 base, J lost 4 bases, and 5 bases stayed unmatched. The CDR3 runs to 17 residues. Germline V gene data show CDR1 as LNHDA and CDR2 as SQIVND (reference sequence). CDR3 coding DNA: TGTGCCAGTAGTATAGTTCGGACTAGCGGGGAATACAATGAGCAGTTCTTC. This encodes CASSIVRTSGEYNEQFF.

This clone has a handful of counts. The chain employs TRBV10-1 and TRBJ2-2; 10 nucleotides match TRBD2. CDR1 and CDR2 from the germline V gene are WNHNN and SYGVQD (reference sequence). The CDR3 runs to 15 residues. V lost 5 bases to trimming and J lost 4 bases; unmatched junction nucleotides: 4. The CDR3 DNA sequence: TGCGCCAGCAGTATGACTAGCGGGTCCACCGGGGAGCTGTTTTTT. It translates to CASSMTSGSTGELFF.